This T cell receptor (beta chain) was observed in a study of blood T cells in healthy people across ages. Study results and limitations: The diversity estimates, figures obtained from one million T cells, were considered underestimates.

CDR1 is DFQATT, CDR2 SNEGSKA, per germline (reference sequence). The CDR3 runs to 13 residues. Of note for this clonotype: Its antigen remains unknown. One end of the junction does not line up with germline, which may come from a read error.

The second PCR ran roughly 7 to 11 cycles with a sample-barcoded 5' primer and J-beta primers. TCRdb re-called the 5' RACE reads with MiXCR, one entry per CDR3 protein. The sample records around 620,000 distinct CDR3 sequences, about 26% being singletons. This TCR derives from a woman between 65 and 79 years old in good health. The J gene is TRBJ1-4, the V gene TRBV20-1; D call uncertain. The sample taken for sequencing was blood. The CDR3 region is CSARPQVEEKRFF. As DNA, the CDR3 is TGCAGTGCTAGACCCCAGGTCGAGGAAAAACGGTTTTTT.